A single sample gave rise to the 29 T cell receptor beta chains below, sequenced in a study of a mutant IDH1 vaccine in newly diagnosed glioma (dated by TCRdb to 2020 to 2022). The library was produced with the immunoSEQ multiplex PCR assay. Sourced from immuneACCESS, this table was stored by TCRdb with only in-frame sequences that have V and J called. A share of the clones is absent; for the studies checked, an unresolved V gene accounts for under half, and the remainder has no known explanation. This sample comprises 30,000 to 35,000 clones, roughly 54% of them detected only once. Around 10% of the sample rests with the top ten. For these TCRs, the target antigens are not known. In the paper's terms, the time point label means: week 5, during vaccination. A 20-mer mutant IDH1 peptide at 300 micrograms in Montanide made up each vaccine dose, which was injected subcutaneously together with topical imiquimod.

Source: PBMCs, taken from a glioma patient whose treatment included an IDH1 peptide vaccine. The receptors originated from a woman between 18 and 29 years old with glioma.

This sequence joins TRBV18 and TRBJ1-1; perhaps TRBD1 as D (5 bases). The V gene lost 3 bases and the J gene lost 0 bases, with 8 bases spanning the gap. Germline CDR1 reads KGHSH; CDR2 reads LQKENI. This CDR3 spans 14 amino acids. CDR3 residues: CASSPRGLNTEAFF. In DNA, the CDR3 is TGTGCCAGCTCACCGAGGGGATTGAACACTGAAGCTTTCTTT.

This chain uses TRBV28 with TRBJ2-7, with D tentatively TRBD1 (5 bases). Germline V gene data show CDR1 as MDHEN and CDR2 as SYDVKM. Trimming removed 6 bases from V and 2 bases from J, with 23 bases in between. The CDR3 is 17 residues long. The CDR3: CASRVPPGAGGTYEQYF. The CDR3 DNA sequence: TGTGCCAGCAGGGTACCTCCTGGGGCAGGCGGAACCTACGAGCAGTACTTC. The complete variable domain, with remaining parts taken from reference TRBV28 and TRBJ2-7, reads DVKVTQSSRYLVKRTGEKVFLECVQDMDHENMFWYRQDPGLGLRLIYFSYDVKMKEKGDIPEGYSVSREKKERFSLILESASTNQTSMYLCASRVPPGAGGTYEQYFGPGTRLTVT.

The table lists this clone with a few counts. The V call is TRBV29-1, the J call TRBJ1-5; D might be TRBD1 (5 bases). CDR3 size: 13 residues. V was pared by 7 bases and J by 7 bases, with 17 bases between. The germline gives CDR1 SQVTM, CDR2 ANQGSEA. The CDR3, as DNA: TGCAGCGCGGTAGGTCAGGGAGGGCAGCCCCAGCATTTT. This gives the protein CSAVGQGGQPQHF.

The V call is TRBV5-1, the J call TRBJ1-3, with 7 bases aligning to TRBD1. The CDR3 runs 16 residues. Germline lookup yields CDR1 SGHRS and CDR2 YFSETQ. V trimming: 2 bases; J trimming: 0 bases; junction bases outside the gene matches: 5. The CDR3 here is CASSFSGTASGNTIYF. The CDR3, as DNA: TGCGCCAGCAGCTTTTCCGGGACAGCCTCTGGAAACACCATATATTTT.

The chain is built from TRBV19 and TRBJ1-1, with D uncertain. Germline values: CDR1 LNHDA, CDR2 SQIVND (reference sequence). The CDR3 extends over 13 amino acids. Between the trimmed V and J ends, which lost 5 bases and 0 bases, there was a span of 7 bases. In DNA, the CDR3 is TGTGCCAGTAGTTTCAAAATGAACACTGAAGCTTTCTTT. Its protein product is CASSFKMNTEAFF.

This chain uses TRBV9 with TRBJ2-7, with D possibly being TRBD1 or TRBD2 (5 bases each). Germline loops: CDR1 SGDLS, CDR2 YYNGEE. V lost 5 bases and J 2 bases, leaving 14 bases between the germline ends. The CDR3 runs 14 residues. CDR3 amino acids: CASSGDPTPYEQYF. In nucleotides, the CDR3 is TGTGCCAGCAGTGGGGACCCCACTCCCTACGAGCAGTACTTC. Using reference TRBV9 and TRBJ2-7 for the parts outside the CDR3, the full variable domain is DSGVTQTPKHLITATGQRVTLRCSPRSGDLSVYWYQQSLDQGLQFLIQYYNGEERAKGNILERFSAQQFPDLHSELNLSSLELGDSALYFCASSGDPTPYEQYFGPGTRLTVT.

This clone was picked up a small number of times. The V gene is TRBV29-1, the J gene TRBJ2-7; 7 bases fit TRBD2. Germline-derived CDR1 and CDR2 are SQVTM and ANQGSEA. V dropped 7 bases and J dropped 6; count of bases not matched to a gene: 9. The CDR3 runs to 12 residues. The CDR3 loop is CSARAGFGEQYF. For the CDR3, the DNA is TGCAGCGCCCGAGCGGGGTTTGGCGAGCAGTACTTC.

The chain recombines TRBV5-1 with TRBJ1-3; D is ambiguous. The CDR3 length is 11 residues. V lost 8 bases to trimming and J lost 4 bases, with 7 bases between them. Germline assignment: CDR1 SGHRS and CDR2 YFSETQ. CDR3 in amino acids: CARAGGNTIYF. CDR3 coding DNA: TGCGCCAGGGCGGGGGGAAACACCATATATTTT. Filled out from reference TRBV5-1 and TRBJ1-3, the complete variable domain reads KAGVTQTPRYLIKTRGQQVTLSCSPISGHRSVSWYQQTPGQGLQFLFEYFSETQRNKGNFPGRFSGRQFSNSRSEMNVSTLELGDSALYLCARAGGNTIYFGEGSWLTVV.

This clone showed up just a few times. The CDR3 DNA reads TGTGCCAGCAGCTTAAGGTTAGGGCAGGTTGGAAACACCATATATTTT. This codes for CASSLRLGQVGNTIYF. This sequence joins TRBV7-2 and TRBJ1-3; D unclear. Germline CDR1 reads SGHTA; CDR2 reads FQGNSA. The CDR3 is 16 amino acids. Deletions cut 2 bases from V and 3 bases from J, with 14 bases between.

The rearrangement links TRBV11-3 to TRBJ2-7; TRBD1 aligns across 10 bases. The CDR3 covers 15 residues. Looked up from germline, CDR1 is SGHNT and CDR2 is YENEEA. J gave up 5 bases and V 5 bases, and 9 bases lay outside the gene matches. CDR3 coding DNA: TGTGCCAGCAGCACGGGACAGGGGATGGAGAACGAGCAGTACTTC. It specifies CASSTGQGMENEQYF.

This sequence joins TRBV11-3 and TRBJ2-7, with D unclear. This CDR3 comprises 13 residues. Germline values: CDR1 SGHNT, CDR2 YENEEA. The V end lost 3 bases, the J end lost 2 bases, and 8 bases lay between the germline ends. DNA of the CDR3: TGTGCCAGCAGCTTCCGCGGAACCTACGAGCAGTACTTC. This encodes CASSFRGTYEQYF. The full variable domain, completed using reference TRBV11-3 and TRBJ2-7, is EAGVVQSPRYKIIEKKQPVAFWCNPISGHNTLYWYLQNLGQGPELLIRYENEEAVDDSQLPKDRFSAERLKGVDSTLKIQPAELGDSAVYLCASSFRGTYEQYFGPGTRLTVT.

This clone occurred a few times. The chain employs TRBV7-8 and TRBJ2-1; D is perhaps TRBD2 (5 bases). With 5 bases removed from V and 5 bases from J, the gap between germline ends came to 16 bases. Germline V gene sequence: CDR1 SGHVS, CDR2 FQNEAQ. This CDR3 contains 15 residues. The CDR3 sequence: CASSAIPDWNNEQFF. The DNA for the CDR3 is TGTGCCAGCAGCGCCATTCCGGACTGGAACAATGAGCAGTTCTTC.

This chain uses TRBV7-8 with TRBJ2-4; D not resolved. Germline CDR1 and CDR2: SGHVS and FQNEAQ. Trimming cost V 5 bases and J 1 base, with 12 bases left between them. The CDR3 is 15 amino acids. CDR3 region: CASSPASMAKNIQYF. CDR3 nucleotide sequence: TGTGCCAGCAGCCCCGCCAGCATGGCCAAAAACATTCAGTACTTC.

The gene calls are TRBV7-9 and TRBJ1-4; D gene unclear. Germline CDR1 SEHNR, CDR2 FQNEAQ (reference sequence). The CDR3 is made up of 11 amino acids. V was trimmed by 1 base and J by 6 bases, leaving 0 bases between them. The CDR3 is CASSLDEKLFF. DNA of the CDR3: TGTGCCAGCAGCTTAGATGAAAAACTGTTTTTT.

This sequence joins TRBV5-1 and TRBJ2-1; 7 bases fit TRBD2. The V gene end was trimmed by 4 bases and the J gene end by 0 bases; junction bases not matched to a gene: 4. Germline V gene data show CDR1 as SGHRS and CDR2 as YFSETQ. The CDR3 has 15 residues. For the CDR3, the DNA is TGCGCCAGCAGCCCAAGCGGGGACTCCTACAATGAGCAGTTCTTC. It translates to CASSPSGDSYNEQFF. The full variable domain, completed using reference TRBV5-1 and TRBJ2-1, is KAGVTQTPRYLIKTRGQQVTLSCSPISGHRSVSWYQQTPGQGLQFLFEYFSETQRNKGNFPGRFSGRQFSNSRSEMNVSTLELGDSALYLCASSPSGDSYNEQFFGPGTRLTVL.

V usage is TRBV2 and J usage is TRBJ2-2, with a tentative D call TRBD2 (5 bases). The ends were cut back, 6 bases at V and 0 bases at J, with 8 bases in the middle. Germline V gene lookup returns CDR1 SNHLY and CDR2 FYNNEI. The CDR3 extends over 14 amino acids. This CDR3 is CASRGAANTGELFF. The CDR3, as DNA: TGTGCCAGCAGAGGAGCGGCGAACACCGGGGAGCTGTTTTTT.

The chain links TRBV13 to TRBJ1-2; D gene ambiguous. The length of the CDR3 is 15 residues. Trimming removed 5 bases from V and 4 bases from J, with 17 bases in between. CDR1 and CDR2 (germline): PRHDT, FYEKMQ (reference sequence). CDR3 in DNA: TGTGCCAGCAGCCGTCTGAACTATGCTCCCTATGGCTACACCTTC. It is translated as CASSRLNYAPYGYTF.

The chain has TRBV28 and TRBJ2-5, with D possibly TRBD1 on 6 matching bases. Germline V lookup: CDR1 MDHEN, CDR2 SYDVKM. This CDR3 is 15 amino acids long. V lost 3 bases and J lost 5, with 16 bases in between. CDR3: CASSFGQGRGETQYF. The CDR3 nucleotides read TGTGCCAGCAGTTTTGGGCAGGGGCGAGGGGAGACCCAGTACTTC.

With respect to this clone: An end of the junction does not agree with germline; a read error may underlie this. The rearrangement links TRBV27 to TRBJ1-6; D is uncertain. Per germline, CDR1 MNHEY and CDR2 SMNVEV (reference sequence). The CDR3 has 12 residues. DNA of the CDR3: TGTGCCAGCGGTTTTTTGGATTCACCCCTCCACTTT. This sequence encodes CASGFLDSPLHF.

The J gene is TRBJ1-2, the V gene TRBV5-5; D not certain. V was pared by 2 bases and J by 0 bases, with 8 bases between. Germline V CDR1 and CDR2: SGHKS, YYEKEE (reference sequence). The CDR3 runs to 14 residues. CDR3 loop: CASSFGPSNYGYTF. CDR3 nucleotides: TGTGCCAGCAGCTTCGGACCCTCTAACTATGGCTACACCTTC.

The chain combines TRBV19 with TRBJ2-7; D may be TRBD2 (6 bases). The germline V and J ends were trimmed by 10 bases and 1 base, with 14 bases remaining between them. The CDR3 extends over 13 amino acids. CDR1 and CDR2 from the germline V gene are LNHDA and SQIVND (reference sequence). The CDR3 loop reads CATRDSSSYEQYF. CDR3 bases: TGTGCCACTAGGGACTCGAGTTCCTACGAGCAGTACTTC.

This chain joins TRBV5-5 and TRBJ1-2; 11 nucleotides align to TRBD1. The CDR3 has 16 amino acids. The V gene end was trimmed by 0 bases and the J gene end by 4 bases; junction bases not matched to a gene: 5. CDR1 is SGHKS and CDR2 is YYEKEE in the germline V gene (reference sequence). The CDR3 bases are TGTGCCAGCAGCTTGGGGACAGGGGGCTGGGGCTATGGCTACACCTTC. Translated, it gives CASSLGTGGWGYGYTF. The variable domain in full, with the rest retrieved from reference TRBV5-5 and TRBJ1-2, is DAGVTQSPTHLIKTRGQQVTLRCSPISGHKSVSWYQQVLGQGPQFIFQYYEKEERGRGNFPDRFSARQFPNYSSELNVNALLLGDSALYLCASSLGTGGWGYGYTFGSGTRLTVV.

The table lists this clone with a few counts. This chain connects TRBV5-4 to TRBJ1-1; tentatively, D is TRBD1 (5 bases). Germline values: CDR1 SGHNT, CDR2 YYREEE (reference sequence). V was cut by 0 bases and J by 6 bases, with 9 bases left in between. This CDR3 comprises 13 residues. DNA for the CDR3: TGTGCCAGCAGCTTGGGGGGCAGGGCTGAAGCTTTCTTT. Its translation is CASSLGGRAEAFF.

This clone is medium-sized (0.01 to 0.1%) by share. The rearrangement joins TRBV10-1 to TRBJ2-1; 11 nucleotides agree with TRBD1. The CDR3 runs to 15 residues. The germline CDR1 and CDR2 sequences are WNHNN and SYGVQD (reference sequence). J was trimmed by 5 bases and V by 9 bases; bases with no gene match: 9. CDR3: CARSKPGQGDNEQFF. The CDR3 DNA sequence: TGCGCCAGAAGCAAGCCGGGACAGGGGGACAATGAGCAGTTCTTC.

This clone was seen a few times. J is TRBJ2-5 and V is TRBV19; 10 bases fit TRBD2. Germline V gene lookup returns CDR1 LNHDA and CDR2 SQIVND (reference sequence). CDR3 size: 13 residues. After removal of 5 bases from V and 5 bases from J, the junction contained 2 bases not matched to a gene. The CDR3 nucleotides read TGTGCCAGTAGTCTGGGACTAGCGGAGACCCAGTACTTC. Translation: CASSLGLAETQYF.

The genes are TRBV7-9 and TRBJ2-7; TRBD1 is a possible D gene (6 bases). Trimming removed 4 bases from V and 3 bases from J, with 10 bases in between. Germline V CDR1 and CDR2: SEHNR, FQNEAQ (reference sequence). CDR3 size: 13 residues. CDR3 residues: CASSSGQSYEQYF. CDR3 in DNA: TGTGCCAGCAGCTCCGGACAGAGCTACGAGCAGTACTTC.

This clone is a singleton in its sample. The CDR3 spells CASSWLGQGYTEAFF. The DNA for the CDR3 is TGTGCCAGTAGTTGGCTCGGACAGGGTTACACTGAAGCTTTCTTT. The genes are TRBV19 and TRBJ1-1; 8 bases agree with TRBD1. This CDR3 comprises 15 residues. After removal of 5 bases from V and 3 bases from J, the junction contained 8 bases not matched to a gene. Looked up from germline, CDR1 is LNHDA and CDR2 is SQIVND (reference sequence).

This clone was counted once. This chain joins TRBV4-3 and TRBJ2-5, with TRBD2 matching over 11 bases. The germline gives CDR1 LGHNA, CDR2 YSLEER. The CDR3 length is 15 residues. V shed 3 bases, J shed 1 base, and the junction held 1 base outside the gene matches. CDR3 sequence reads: CASSQGTSGQETQYF. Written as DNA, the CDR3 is TGCGCCAGCAGCCAGGGGACTAGCGGCCAAGAGACCCAGTACTTC.

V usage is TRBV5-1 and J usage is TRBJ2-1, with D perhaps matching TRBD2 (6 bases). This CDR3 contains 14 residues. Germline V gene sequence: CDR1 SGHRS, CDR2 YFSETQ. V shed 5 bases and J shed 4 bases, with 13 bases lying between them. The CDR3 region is CASSSGDVYNEQFF. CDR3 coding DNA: TGCGCCAGCAGTTCGGGGGATGTTTACAATGAGCAGTTCTTC.